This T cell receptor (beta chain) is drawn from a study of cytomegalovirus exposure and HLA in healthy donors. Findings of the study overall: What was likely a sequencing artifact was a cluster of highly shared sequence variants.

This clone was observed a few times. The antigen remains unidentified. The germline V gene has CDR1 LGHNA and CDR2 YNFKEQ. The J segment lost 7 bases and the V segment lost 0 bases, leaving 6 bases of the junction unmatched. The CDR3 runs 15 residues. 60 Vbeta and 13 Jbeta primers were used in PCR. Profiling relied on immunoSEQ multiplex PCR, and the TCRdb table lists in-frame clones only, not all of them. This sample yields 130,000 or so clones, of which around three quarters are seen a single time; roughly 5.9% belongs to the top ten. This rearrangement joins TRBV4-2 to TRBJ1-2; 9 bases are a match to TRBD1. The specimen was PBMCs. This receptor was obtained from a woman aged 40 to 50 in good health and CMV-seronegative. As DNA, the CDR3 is TGTGCCAGCAGCCAAGAGGGACAGGGTACGGCTGGCTACACCTTC. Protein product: CASSQEGQGTAGYTF.